This T cell receptor beta chain appears in the sequencing data of a study of blood T cell repertoires in COVID-19. Study as a whole: The origin of the acute and convalescent COVID-19 samples was the United States, Italy and Spain. PBMCs, B-cell-depleted T cells, or T cells were the source of the cDNA or gDNA that made up the material.

V shed 7 bases and J 2 bases; nucleotides not matched to a gene: 5. This CDR3 comprises 15 residues. From germline, CDR1 is LNHDA and CDR2 SQIVND (reference sequence). In the study's own analysis: Estimated nucleated cell counts came from reference gene primer amplification. The data were produced by immunoSEQ multiplex PCR, yet TCRdb's version contains in-frame clones alone and is incomplete. Clonal size and the V and J genes are those of that table, whereas D and trimming came from the DNA. The sample consists of approximately 120,000 clones, approximately 87% of them appearing once. The receptor's source is a woman in her sixties with acute or convalescent COVID-19. The rearrangement links TRBV19 to TRBJ1-6, with 7 nucleotides matching TRBD1. Source material: peripheral blood. CDR3 coding DNA: TGTGCCAGTACTAGGGGGCGTACCTATAATTCACCCCTCCACTTT. Its protein is CASTRGRTYNSPLHF.